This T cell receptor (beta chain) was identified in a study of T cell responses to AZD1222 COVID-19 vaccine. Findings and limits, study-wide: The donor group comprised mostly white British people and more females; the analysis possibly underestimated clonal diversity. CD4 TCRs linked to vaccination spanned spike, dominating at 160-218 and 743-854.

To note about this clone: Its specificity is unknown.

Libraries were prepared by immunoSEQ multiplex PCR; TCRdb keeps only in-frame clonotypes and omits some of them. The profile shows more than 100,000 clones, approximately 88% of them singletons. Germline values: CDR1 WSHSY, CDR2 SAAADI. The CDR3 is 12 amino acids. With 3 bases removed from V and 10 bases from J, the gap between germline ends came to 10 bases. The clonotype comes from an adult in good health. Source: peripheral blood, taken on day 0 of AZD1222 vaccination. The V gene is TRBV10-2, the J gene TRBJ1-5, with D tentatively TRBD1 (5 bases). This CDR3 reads CASSDGAGPQHF. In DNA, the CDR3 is TGCGCCAGCAGTGATGGGGCCGGCCCCCAGCATTTT.